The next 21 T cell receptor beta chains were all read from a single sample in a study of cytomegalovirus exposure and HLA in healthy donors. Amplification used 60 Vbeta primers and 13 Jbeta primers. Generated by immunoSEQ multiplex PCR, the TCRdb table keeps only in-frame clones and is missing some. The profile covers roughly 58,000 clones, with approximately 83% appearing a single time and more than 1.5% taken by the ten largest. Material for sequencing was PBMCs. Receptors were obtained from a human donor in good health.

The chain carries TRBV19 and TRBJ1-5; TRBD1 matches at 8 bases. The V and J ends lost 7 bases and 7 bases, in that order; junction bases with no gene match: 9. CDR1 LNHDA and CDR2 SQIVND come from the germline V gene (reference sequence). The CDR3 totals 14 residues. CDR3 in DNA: TGTGCCAGTACCTCCACAGGGGGTTTACAGCCCCAGCATTTT. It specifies CASTSTGGLQPQHF.

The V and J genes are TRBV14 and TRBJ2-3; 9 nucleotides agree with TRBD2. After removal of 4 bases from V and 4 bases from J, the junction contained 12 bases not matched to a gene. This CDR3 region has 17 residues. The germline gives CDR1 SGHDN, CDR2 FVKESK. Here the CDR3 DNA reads TGTGCCAGCAGCCCACGCTACGGCGGGGGGGCGGCAGATACGCAGTATTTT. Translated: CASSPRYGGGAADTQYF.

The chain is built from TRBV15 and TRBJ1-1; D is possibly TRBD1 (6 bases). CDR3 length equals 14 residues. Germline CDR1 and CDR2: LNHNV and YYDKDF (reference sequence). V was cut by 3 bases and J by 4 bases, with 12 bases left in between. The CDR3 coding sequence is TGTGCCACCAGCAGCCAGGGGCGCGGCACTGAAGCTTTCTTT. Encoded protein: CATSSQGRGTEAFF.

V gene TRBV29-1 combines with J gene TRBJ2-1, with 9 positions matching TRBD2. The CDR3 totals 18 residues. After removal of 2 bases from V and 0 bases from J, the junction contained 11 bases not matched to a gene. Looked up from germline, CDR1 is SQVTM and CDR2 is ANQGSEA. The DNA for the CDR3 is TGCAGCGTTGAACGGTCTAGCGGGGCTCTGAGCTCCTACAATGAGCAGTTCTTC. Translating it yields CSVERSSGALSSYNEQFF.

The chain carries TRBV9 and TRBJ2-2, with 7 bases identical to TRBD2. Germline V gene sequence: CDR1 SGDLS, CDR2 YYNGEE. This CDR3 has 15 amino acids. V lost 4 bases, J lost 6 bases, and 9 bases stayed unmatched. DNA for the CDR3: TGTGCCAGCAGCACGTTGAGTCGGGGGGCCGGGGAGCTGTTTTTT. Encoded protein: CASSTLSRGAGELFF. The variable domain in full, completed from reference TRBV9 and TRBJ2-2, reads DSGVTQTPKHLITATGQRVTLRCSPRSGDLSVYWYQQSLDQGLQFLIQYYNGEERAKGNILERFSAQQFPDLHSELNLSSLELGDSALYFCASSTLSRGAGELFFGEGSRLTVL.

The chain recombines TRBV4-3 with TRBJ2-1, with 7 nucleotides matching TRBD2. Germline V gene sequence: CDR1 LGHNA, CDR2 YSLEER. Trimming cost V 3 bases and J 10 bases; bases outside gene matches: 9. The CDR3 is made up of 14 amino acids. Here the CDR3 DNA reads TGCGCCAGCAGCCACGGCGGGAGTCGCTCCGAGCAGTTCTTC. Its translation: CASSHGGSRSEQFF.

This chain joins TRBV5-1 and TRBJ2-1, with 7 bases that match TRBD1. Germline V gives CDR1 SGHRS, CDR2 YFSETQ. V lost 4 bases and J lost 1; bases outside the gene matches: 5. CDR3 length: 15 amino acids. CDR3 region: CASSDTGASYNEQFF. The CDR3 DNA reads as TGCGCCAGCAGCGACACAGGGGCATCCTACAATGAGCAGTTCTTC.

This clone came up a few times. As DNA, the CDR3 is TGTGCCAGCAGTTACTCGGGACACTCCTACGAGCAGTACTTC. This encodes CASSYSGHSYEQYF. The chain is built from TRBV6-5 and TRBJ2-7, with D possibly TRBD1 on 6 matching bases. V shed 0 bases and J shed 0 bases, with 6 bases lying between them. CDR3 length: 14 residues. In germline, CDR1 is MNHEY, CDR2 SVGAGI.

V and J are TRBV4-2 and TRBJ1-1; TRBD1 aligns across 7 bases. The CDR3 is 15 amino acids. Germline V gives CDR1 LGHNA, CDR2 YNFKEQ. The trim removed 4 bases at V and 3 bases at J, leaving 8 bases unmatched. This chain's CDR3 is CASSPPDRTDTEAFF. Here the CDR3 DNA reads TGTGCCAGCAGCCCCCCGGACAGGACCGACACTGAAGCTTTCTTT.

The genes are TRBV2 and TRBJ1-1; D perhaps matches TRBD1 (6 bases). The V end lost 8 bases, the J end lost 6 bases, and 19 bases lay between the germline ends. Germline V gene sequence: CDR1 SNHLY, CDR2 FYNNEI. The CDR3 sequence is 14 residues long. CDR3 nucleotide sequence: TGTGCCAGCTCTCTCGTAGGGGGGGAGGCTGAAGCTTTCTTT. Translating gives CASSLVGGEAEAFF. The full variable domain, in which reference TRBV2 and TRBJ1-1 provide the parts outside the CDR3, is EPEVTQTPSHQVTQMGQEVILRCVPISNHLYFYWYRQILGQKVEFLVSFYNNEISEKSEIFDDQFSVERPDGSNFTLKIRSTKLEDSAMYFCASSLVGGEAEAFFGQGTRLTVV.

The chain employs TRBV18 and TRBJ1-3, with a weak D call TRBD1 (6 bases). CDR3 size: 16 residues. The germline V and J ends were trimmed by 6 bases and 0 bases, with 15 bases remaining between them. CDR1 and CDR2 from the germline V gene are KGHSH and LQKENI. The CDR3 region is CASSLAQGRSGNTIYF. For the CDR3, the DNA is TGTGCCAGCTCCCTAGCCCAGGGGCGCTCTGGAAACACCATATATTTT.

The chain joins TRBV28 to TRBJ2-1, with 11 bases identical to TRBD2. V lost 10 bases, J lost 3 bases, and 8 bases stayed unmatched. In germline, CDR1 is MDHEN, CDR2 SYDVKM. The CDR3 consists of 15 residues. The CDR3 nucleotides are TGTGCCACCCAACTAGCGGGAGAGGTCTACAATGAGCAGTTCTTC. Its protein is CATQLAGEVYNEQFF. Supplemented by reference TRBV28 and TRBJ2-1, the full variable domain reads DVKVTQSSRYLVKRTGEKVFLECVQDMDHENMFWYRQDPGLGLRLIYFSYDVKMKEKGDIPEGYSVSREKKERFSLILESASTNQTSMYLCATQLAGEVYNEQFFGPGTRLTVL.

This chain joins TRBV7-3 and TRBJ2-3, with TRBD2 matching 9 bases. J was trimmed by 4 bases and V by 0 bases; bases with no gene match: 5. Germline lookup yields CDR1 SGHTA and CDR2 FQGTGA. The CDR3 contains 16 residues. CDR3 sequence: CASSLTGGLAPDTQYF. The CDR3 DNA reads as TGTGCCAGCAGCTTAACGGGGGGACTAGCTCCAGATACGCAGTATTTT.

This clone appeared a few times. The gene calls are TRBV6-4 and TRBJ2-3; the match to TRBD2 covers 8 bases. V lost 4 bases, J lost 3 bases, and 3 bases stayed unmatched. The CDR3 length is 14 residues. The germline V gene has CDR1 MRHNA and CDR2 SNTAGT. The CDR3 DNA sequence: TGTGCCAGCAGTGTAGCTAGCGGGACAGATACGCAGTATTTT. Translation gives CASSVASGTDTQYF.

Here the CDR3 reads CASSDTHGTGREQYF. The CDR3 DNA reads TGTGCCAGCAGTGACACCCACGGGACAGGGAGGGAGCAGTACTTC. This chain uses TRBV6-4 with TRBJ2-7; 9 bases agree with TRBD1. The trim removed 2 bases at V and 7 bases at J, leaving 9 bases unmatched. Germline V gene lookup returns CDR1 MRHNA and CDR2 SNTAGT. The CDR3 has 15 residues.

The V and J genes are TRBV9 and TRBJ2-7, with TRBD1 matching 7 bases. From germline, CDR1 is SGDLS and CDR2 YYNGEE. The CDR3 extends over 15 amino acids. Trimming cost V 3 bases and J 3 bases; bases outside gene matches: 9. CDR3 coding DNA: TGTGCCAGCAGCGCCAACCCGGGACAGAACTACGAGCAGTACTTC. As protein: CASSANPGQNYEQYF.

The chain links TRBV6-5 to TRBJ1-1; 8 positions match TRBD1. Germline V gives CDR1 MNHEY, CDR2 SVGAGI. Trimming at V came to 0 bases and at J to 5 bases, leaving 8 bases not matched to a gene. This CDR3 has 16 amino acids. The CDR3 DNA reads TGTGCCAGCAGTTACTCCTGGACAGGGCGAGGGACTGAAGCTTTCTTT. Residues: CASSYSWTGRGTEAFF.

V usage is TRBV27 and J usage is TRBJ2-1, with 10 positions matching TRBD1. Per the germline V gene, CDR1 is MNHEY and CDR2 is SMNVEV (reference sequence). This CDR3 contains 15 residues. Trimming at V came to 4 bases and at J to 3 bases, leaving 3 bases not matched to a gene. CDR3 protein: CASSSGTGDYNEQFF. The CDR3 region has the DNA TGTGCCAGCAGTTCGGGGACAGGGGACTACAATGAGCAGTTCTTC.

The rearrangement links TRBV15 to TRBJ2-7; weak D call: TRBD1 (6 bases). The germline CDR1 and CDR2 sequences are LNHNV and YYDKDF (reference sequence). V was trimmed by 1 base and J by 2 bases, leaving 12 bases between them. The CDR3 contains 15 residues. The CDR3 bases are TGTGCCACCAGCAGAGCTCGGGACATACCCTACGAGCAGTACTTC. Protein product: CATSRARDIPYEQYF. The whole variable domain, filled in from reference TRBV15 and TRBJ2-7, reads DAMVIQNPRYQVTQFGKPVTLSCSQTLNHNVMYWYQQKSSQAPKLLFHYYDKDFNNEADTPDNFQSRRPNTSFCFLDIRSPGLGDTAMYLCATSRARDIPYEQYFGPGTRLTVT.

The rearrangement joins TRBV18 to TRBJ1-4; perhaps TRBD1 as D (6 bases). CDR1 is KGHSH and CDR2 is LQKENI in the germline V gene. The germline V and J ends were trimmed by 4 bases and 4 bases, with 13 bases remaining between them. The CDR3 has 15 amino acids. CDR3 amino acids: CASSQTDSSNEKLFF. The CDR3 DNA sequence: TGTGCCAGCTCACAAACGGACAGTAGTAATGAAAAACTGTTTTTT.

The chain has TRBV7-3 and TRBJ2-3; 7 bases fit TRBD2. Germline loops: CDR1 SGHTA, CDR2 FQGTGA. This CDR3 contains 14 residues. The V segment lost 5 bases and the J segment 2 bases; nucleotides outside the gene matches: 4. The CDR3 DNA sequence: TGTGCCAGCAGCCACGCGGGGGTCACAGATACGCAGTATTTT. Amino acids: CASSHAGVTDTQYF.